The 11 T cell receptor beta chains below come from one sample, sequenced in a study of glioma-infiltrating T cells. TCR alpha and beta CDR3 regions were amplified from RNA using iRepertoire nested multiplex PCR. TCRdb called the multiplex PCR reads again in MiXCR, with one record for every CDR3 protein. The data contain around 170,000 distinct CDR3 sequences, more than 35% of them seen just once; the ten biggest clones take up roughly 5.2%. Specimen: glioma tissue, nonneoplastic brain tissue, or PBMCs (not recorded which). These receptors were taken from a human donor with low-grade glioma or glioblastoma, undergoing nonglioma brain surgery, or in good health (not recorded which).

Many counts were recorded for this clonotype. The chain is built from TRBV24-1 and TRBJ1-1; no definite D call. The CDR3 runs to 13 residues. V gave up 5 bases and J gave up 1 base, with 7 bases separating them. The germline gives CDR1 KGHDR, CDR2 SFDVKD. CDR3 protein: CATSGGWNTEAFF. The CDR3 DNA reads as TGTGCCACCAGTGGTGGGTGGAACACTGAAGCTTTCTTT.

This clonotype came up many times. The V call is TRBV20-1, the J call TRBJ1-1; D is unresolved. CDR1 is DFQATT and CDR2 is SNEGSKA in the germline V gene (reference sequence). This CDR3 region has 10 residues. CDR3 in DNA: TGCAGCCCAAAGAACACTGAAGCTTTCTTT. This codes for CSPKNTEAFF.

A remark on this clonotype: Since a much larger clone is just one base distant, this may be a read error. V gene TRBV28 combines with J gene TRBJ1-3; D is uncertain. CDR3 length equals 13 residues. Germline-derived CDR1 and CDR2 are MDHEN and SYDVKM. The CDR3 DNA is TGTGCTAGCACTGACGGCTCTGGAAACACCATATATTTT. This codes for CASTDGSGNTIYF. Looking up the rest from reference TRBV28 and TRBJ1-3 gives the full variable domain: DVKVTQSSRYLVKRTGEKVFLECVQDMDHENMFWYRQDPGLGLRLIYFSYDVKMKEKGDIPEGYSVSREKKERFSLILESASTNQTSMYLCASTDGSGNTIYFGEGSWLTVV.

This sequence joins TRBV3-1 and TRBJ1-5; 9 bases are shared with TRBD1. Germline values: CDR1 LGHDT, CDR2 YNNKEL (reference sequence). There are 15 residues in the CDR3. V shed 6 bases, J shed 3 bases, and the junction held 6 bases outside the gene matches. The CDR3 reads CASRAGTGHNQPQHF. The CDR3 region has the DNA TGTGCCAGCAGGGCCGGGACAGGGCACAATCAGCCCCAGCATTTT.

Regarding this clonotype: Germline is not matched at one junction end, which may reflect a read error. This sequence joins TRBV2 and TRBJ1-5; D gene unclear. This CDR3 spans 14 amino acids. Germline assignment: CDR1 SNHLY and CDR2 FYNNEI. DNA of the CDR3: TGTGCCAGCGCAGAGCTGTATAGCAATCAGCCCCGGCATTTT. Translation gives CASAELYSNQPRHF.

This clonotype was detected a few times. The rearrangement uses TRBV29-1 and TRBJ2-7; TRBD1 matches 10 bases. From germline, CDR1 is SQVTM and CDR2 ANQGSEA. The CDR3 is made up of 14 amino acids. The junction had 9 bases not matched to a gene; V was cut back by 6 bases and J by 4 bases. CDR3 bases: TGCAGCGTGCAGACAGGGGGCGTAGTATACGAGCAGTACTTC. Protein product: CSVQTGGVVYEQYF.

A word on this clonotype: This may come from a read error, since a much larger clone is one base off. The chain couples TRBV20-1 to TRBJ2-1; D may match TRBD1 or TRBD2 (5 bases each). The CDR3 totals 12 residues. Germline V lookup: CDR1 DFQATT, CDR2 SNEGSKA (reference sequence). The CDR3 DNA reads TGCAGTGCTAGCGGGGCAAACAATAAGCAGTTCTTC. This translates into CSASGANNKQFF.

This clonotype has only a few counts. Given a much more abundant clone one base away, this may be a read error. This chain uses TRBV20-1 with TRBJ2-7, with D unresolved. The V and J ends lost 0 bases and 2 bases respectively, with 8 bases between them. Germline V gene lookup returns CDR1 DFQATT and CDR2 SNEGSKA (reference sequence). The CDR3 has 13 residues. CDR3 sequence: CSAREQQTYEQYF. The CDR3 coding sequence is TGCAGTGCTAGAGAACAGCAAACCTACGAGCAGTACTTC.

The chain joins TRBV6-1 to TRBJ2-7; the D gene is possibly TRBD1 (6 bases). Deletions cut 7 bases from V and 6 bases from J, with 34 bases between. This CDR3 is built from 19 residues. Germline CDR1 reads MNHNS; CDR2 reads SASEGT. The CDR3 reads CASTPRPPGTRVGGSEQYF. The CDR3 nucleotides read TGTGCCAGCACTCCCAGGCCTCCCGGGACCCGGGTTGGGGGCTCCGAGCAGTACTTC.

Points on this clonotype: Lacking the conserved final phenylalanine or tryptophan, this CDR3 likely reflects a read error. The chain uses TRBV12-3 or TRBV12-4 and TRBJ2-7; 9 bases match TRBD1. With V trimmed by 6 bases and J by 1 base, 4 bases remained unmatched. This CDR3 region has 14 residues. The CDR3 DNA is TGTGCCAGCAGCATGACAGGGGGTTCCTACGAGCAGTACCTC. It codes for CASSMTGGSYEQYL.

On this clonotype: A read error may be the cause here, since a much bigger clone is one base away. The chain recombines TRBV27 with TRBJ2-3, with 14 bases fitting TRBD2. The CDR3 spans 17 residues. The ends lost 9 bases at V and 2 bases at J; junction bases unmatched: 10. The germline gives CDR1 MNHEY, CDR2 SMNVEV (reference sequence). CDR3 nucleotide sequence: TGTGCCAGAAAACCCCTGACTAGCGGGAGGGCCACAGATACGCAGTATTTT. Translating gives CARKPLTSGRATDTQYF.